The 17 T cell receptor beta chains below all came from one sample that was sequenced in a study of OX40 agonist ivuxolimab in advanced cancers. The protocol was immunoSEQ multiplex PCR, while the TCRdb copy is restricted to in-frame clones and leaves out a portion. The sample carries 75,000 to 85,000 clones, roughly 91% recorded once. The starting material was CD4+ or CD8+ T cells sorted from blood, obtained in a trial of the OX40 agonist ivuxolimab. The receptors come from an adult with an advanced solid tumor such as melanoma, head and neck, liver or kidney cancer.

The chain employs TRBV19 and TRBJ2-5; 7 nucleotides agree with TRBD2. Trimming cost V 6 bases and J 5 bases; bases outside gene matches: 21. Looked up from germline, CDR1 is LNHDA and CDR2 is SQIVND (reference sequence). The CDR3 has 18 amino acids. Here the CDR3 reads CASSLSRTRGSYRETQYF. The CDR3 region has the DNA TGTGCCAGTAGCCTATCAAGGACCCGCGGGAGCTATCGGGAGACCCAGTACTTC.

V and J are TRBV6-5 and TRBJ1-6; D gene uncertain. Trimming left V 4 bases short and J 8 bases short, with 12 bases between. This CDR3 is built from 14 residues. CDR1 and CDR2 from the germline V gene are MNHEY and SVGAGI. The chain's CDR3 is CASSSTGLDSPLHF. The CDR3 region has the DNA TGTGCCAGCAGTTCGACCGGGTTGGATTCACCCCTCCACTTT.

V and J are TRBV9 and TRBJ1-1; 9 bases agree with TRBD1. Germline lookup yields CDR1 SGDLS and CDR2 YYNGEE. J gave up 5 bases and V 0 bases, and 11 bases lay outside the gene matches. The CDR3 length is 17 residues. The CDR3 DNA is TGTGCCAGCAGCGTAGCCCCCGGGACAGGGTTTGGGACTGAAGCTTTCTTT. Translating gives CASSVAPGTGFGTEAFF. Using reference TRBV9 and TRBJ1-1 for the parts outside the CDR3, the full variable domain is DSGVTQTPKHLITATGQRVTLRCSPRSGDLSVYWYQQSLDQGLQFLIQYYNGEERAKGNILERFSAQQFPDLHSELNLSSLELGDSALYFCASSVAPGTGFGTEAFFGQGTRLTVV.

The V and J genes are TRBV29-1 and TRBJ1-3; possibly TRBD1 for D (6 bases). V gave up 5 bases and J gave up 7 bases, with 15 bases separating them. In germline, CDR1 is SQVTM, CDR2 ANQGSEA. The CDR3 runs to 13 residues. CDR3 coding DNA: TGCAGCGTTTTTGAACAGGGTGGGAACACCATATATTTT. Translation gives CSVFEQGGNTIYF.

The chain couples TRBV5-4 to TRBJ2-3, with TRBD2 as a possible D gene (6 bases). Looked up from germline, CDR1 is SGHNT and CDR2 is YYREEE (reference sequence). There are 15 residues in the CDR3. V lost 0 bases to trimming and J lost 1 base, with 9 bases between them. CDR3 DNA: TGTGCCAGCAGCTTGGATTCTAGCGGCACAGATACGCAGTATTTT. It yields the protein CASSLDSSGTDTQYF.

The gene calls are TRBV5-1 and TRBJ2-5, with D tentatively TRBD1 (5 bases). CDR3 size: 15 residues. V was pared by 0 bases and J by 4 bases, with 13 bases between. In germline, CDR1 is SGHRS, CDR2 YFSETQ. The DNA of the CDR3 is TGCGCCAGCAGCTTGGGCCCGGGTCAGGGAGAGACCCAGTACTTC. Protein product: CASSLGPGQGETQYF. The full variable domain, with the rest looked up from reference TRBV5-1 and TRBJ2-5, is KAGVTQTPRYLIKTRGQQVTLSCSPISGHRSVSWYQQTPGQGLQFLFEYFSETQRNKGNFPGRFSGRQFSNSRSEMNVSTLELGDSALYLCASSLGPGQGETQYFGPGTRLLVL.

The J gene is TRBJ2-7, the V gene TRBV11-3; D unresolved. The V and J ends lost 2 bases and 0 bases respectively, with 11 bases between them. The CDR3 is 15 amino acids. From germline, CDR1 is SGHNT and CDR2 YENEEA. CDR3 coding DNA: TGTGCCAGCAGCTTAAGCTCCGGGCCCTCCTACGAGCAGTACTTC. Amino acid sequence: CASSLSSGPSYEQYF.

With regard to this clone: One junction end disagrees with the germline gene, perhaps due to a read error. The genes are TRBV5-4 and TRBJ2-7; 12 bases align to TRBD1. Germline loops: CDR1 SGHNT, CDR2 YYREEE (reference sequence). The CDR3 covers 16 residues. The CDR3 is CASSLGQGAIGYEQYF. CDR3 sequence (DNA): TGTGCCAGCAGTTTGGGACAGGGGGCAATTGGCTACGAGCAGTACTTC. The variable domain in full, completed from reference TRBV5-4 and TRBJ2-7, reads ETGVTQSPTHLIKTRGQQVTLRCSSQSGHNTVSWYQQALGQGPQFIFQYYREEENGRGNFPPRFSGLQFPNYSSELNVNALELDDSALYLCASSLGQGAIGYEQYFGPGTRLTVT.

The V and J genes are TRBV5-6 and TRBJ2-5; 9 bases are a match to TRBD2. In germline, CDR1 is SGHDT, CDR2 YYEEEE. Trimming took 3 bases from V and 9 from J; bases not matched to a gene: 3. The CDR3 is made up of 12 amino acids. The CDR3 loop is CASSWGTSSQYF. DNA for the CDR3: TGTGCCAGCAGCTGGGGGACTAGCTCCCAGTACTTC.

This chain joins TRBV5-4 and TRBJ2-3, with 11 bases fitting TRBD1. Unmatched junction bases numbered 5, after V lost 2 bases and J lost 0 bases. Germline V gene data show CDR1 as SGHNT and CDR2 as YYREEE (reference sequence). The CDR3 runs to 17 residues. The CDR3 spells CASSLGQGATSTDTQYF. Here the CDR3 DNA reads TGTGCCAGCAGCTTAGGACAGGGGGCGACCAGCACAGATACGCAGTATTTT.

This clone appeared a few times. The J gene is TRBJ2-3, the V gene TRBV15; 9 nucleotides align to TRBD2. The CDR3 length is 17 residues. J gave up 0 bases and V 0 bases, and 4 bases lay outside the gene matches. Germline V gives CDR1 LNHNV, CDR2 YYDKDF (reference sequence). The CDR3 protein is CATSREMTSGSTDTQYF. In DNA, the CDR3 is TGTGCCACCAGCAGAGAAATGACTAGCGGTAGCACAGATACGCAGTATTTT.

This sequence joins TRBV5-1 and TRBJ2-3, with a possible D match to TRBD1 (6 bases). The V and J ends lost 5 bases and 4 bases respectively, with 20 bases between them. CDR3 size: 16 residues. Germline values: CDR1 SGHRS, CDR2 YFSETQ. The CDR3 DNA reads as TGCGCCAGCAGACATAACCGGGACAAATTAGCAGATACGCAGTATTTT. Amino acids: CASRHNRDKLADTQYF.

The rearrangement uses TRBV5-6 and TRBJ1-5; possibly TRBD1 for D (6 bases). CDR1 SGHDT and CDR2 YYEEEE come from the germline V gene. V lost 3 bases and J 3 bases, leaving 19 bases between the germline ends. The CDR3 has 17 amino acids. The CDR3 is CASSSWVQGSPNQPQHF. The DNA of the CDR3 is TGTGCCAGCAGCTCTTGGGTACAGGGATCTCCCAATCAGCCCCAGCATTTT.

The V and J genes are TRBV2 and TRBJ1-4; no reliable D call. The CDR3 totals 16 residues. The V end was cut by 7 bases, the J end by 3 bases, with 18 bases between. Germline lookup yields CDR1 SNHLY and CDR2 FYNNEI. The CDR3 nucleotides are TGTGCCAGCACTGGGGTGGGCGGGAGATCTAATGAAAAACTGTTTTTT. Its translation is CASTGVGGRSNEKLFF.

The chain recombines TRBV19 with TRBJ2-3; D is possibly TRBD1 or TRBD2 (5 bases each). The V and J ends lost 3 bases and 0 bases respectively, with 16 bases between them. CDR3 length equals 17 residues. Germline assignment: CDR1 LNHDA and CDR2 SQIVND (reference sequence). CDR3 protein: CASSIQGPLTSTDTQYF. CDR3 bases: TGTGCCAGTAGTATTCAGGGACCATTAACTAGCACAGATACGCAGTATTTT.

The chain is built from TRBV10-3 and TRBJ2-3; 7 nucleotides line up with TRBD2. The germline gives CDR1 ENHRY, CDR2 SYGVKD. CDR3 size: 16 residues. The trim removed 6 bases at V and 0 bases at J, leaving 9 bases unmatched. The DNA of the CDR3 is TGTGCCATCAGACACCGCCTAGCGGAAAGCACAGATACGCAGTATTTT. Residues: CAIRHRLAESTDTQYF.

This chain links TRBV7-7 with TRBJ2-1; 7 bases are a match to TRBD2. This CDR3 has 21 amino acids. Losses at the gene ends were 2 bases for V and 2 bases for J; bases not matched to a gene: 21. Germline V gives CDR1 SSHAT, CDR2 FNYEAQ (reference sequence). This CDR3 reads CASSLTGLAGAPNGTYNEQFF. The CDR3 coding sequence is TGTGCCAGCAGCTTAACCGGTTTAGCGGGCGCCCCCAACGGCACCTACAATGAGCAGTTCTTC.